Sequencing of this T cell receptor (beta chain) was carried out in a study of blood T cell repertoires in COVID-19 (dated by TCRdb to the early 2020s). For context, the study as a whole: Samples from collaborators originated in the United States, Italy and Spain and spanned both the acute and convalescent phases of COVID-19. The dataset comprised deeply sampled blood TCRbeta repertoires from subjects exposed to, actively infected with, or recovered from COVID-19. The prospective study material was composed of cDNA or gDNA derived from T cells, B-cell-depleted T cells, or PBMCs. Sample metadata almost always included a de-identified subject ID, COVID-19 status, age in years and sex. The repertoires were released in a freely available public database intended as a resource for research on the immune response to SARS-CoV-2. The samples were drawn from two sources: the first 160 participants of the ongoing ImmuneRACE study, and 1,254 subjects contributed by 6 global collaborators. Where HLA class I and class II types were available, the types were taken from metadata supplied by the sample provider, not from assay-based typing. The study at large found these results: The amount of clinical and demographic metadata varied by source and participant and was provided uncurated.

The collaborating institutions used their own protocols to collect whole blood in K2EDTA tubes. For TCRbeta analysis, collaborators shipped samples as frozen whole blood, isolated PBMCs, or DNA extracted from either of those sample types. CDR1 LGHNA and CDR2 YSLEER are derived from the germline V gene. There are 13 amino acids in the CDR3, from cysteine to phenylalanine inclusive. Kept here is only the CDR3 DNA, which spans 39 bases and is read in frame from base 1. The germline V end is reduced by 8 bases and the J end by 3 bases; junction bases left unmatched: 4. Worth noting for this clone: Its antigen is still unknown. Per-base quality was not reported, and no clone a single base away is much larger than it.

TCRbeta CDR3 regions were amplified from genomic DNA using the immunoSEQ Assay, a bias-controlled multiplex PCR. Under the source paper's analysis protocol: The number of nucleated cells in each sample was estimated from the amplification of reference gene primers within the assay. To quantify the absolute abundance of each unique TCRbeta CDR3 rearrangement, sequence reads were collapsed and filtered. For each sample, productive Simpson clonality was calculated by taking the square root of Simpson's diversity index across productive rearrangements. TCRdb's version of the immuneACCESS table is confined to in-frame rearrangements and falls short of the full clone set. An unresolved V gene accounts for under half of the shortfall where checked; the remainder is of unknown origin. The V and J calls and clone size were taken over from that table, and D and trimming were inferred from the DNA. In this sample the table shows under 200,000 clones, about 74% of which occur a single time. 7% to 9% of the sample belongs to the ten largest clones.

In this chain, TRBV4-3 is recombined with TRBJ2-1; TRBD2 matches 7 bases in the middle. The sequencing input was peripheral blood. This TCR derives from a man aged 60 to 75 with acute or convalescent COVID-19. The bases read TGCGCCAGCTCTGAGCGGGGCTACAATGAGCAGTTCTTC. It encodes CASSERGYNEQFF.